The present TCR beta chain was sequenced within a study of prognosis after radiotherapy for stage I lung cancer. The study's findings and limits: Tumor specificity of the expanded TCR clones was not determined. Counted unique TCR clones declined after stereotactic body radiation therapy (median approximately 9,600 versus 7,200).

Every member of the patient group was node-negative on CT and PET/CT (none had prior chemotherapy, radiotherapy or other malignancies). There were about 6.3 milliliters of peripheral blood drawn at each of two time points. Trimming pared 4 bases from V and 4 bases from J, leaving 29 bases between. Germline V gene sequence: CDR1 DFQATT, CDR2 SNEGSKA (reference sequence). This CDR3 region has 19 residues. This clonotype was counted at least ten times. Its antigen is currently unknown. With two-round multiplex PCR, TCR beta CDR3 sequences were amplified from genomic DNA. Specific primers for each TRBV and TRBJ gene were what first-round PCR used. TCRdb analysed the multiplex PCR reads with MiXCR anew, one entry per CDR3 protein. The table has tens of thousands of distinct CDR3 sequences, roughly 41% seen once.

The J gene is TRBJ1-5, the V gene TRBV20-1, with D perhaps matching TRBD1 (5 bases). This sample comprised PBMCs, obtained before or after stereotactic body radiation therapy (not recorded which). The source of this sequence is a donor over 45 with non-small cell lung cancer. This chain's CDR3 is CSAISLNASPKQDNQPQHF. Here the CDR3 DNA reads TGCAGTGCTATCTCGTTGAATGCCTCTCCCAAACAGGATAATCAGCCCCAGCATTTT.